These T cell receptor beta chains were read from a single sample in a study of technical replicates of blood from several donors. The protocol was immunoSEQ multiplex PCR, while the TCRdb copy is restricted to in-frame clones and leaves out a portion. Of 67,000 or so clones listed, about 95% are singletons. Sequenced sample: T cells isolated from PBMCs. The receptors were sampled from a human donor in good health. The CDR3 runs from the conserved cysteine through the conserved F or W. A D gene is named only where the DNA matches it firmly. Size is omitted from some rows. Given values are once, few, many or a class for expanded clones.

size: once; V: TRBV6-1; D: TRBD1; J: TRBJ1-4; CDR3: CASSHDRGGEKLFF; DNA: TGTGCCAGCAGTCACGACAGGGGCGGTGAAAAACTGTTTTTT
size: .; V: TRBV13; D: TRBD2; J: TRBJ2-1; CDR3: CASSSLAGINEQFF; DNA: TGTGCCAGCAGCTCTCTAGCGGGGATCAATGAGCAGTTCTTC
size: .; V: TRBV6-6; D: .; J: TRBJ2-7; CDR3: CASSQQGVGTYEQYF; DNA: TGTGCCAGCAGTCAACAGGGCGTAGGGACCTACGAGCAGTACTTC
size: .; V: TRBV6-5; D: .; J: TRBJ1-1; CDR3: CASSYSLRGNTEAFF; DNA: TGTGCCAGCAGTTACTCGTTACGGGGGAATACTGAAGCTTTCTTT
size: .; V: TRBV6-1; D: TRBD1; J: TRBJ2-3; CDR3: CASSVDLGTGEDTQYF; DNA: TGTGCCAGCAGTGTAGACCTTGGGACAGGGGAAGATACGCAGTATTTT
size: .; V: TRBV7-6; D: .; J: TRBJ1-2; CDR3: CASSLAMDRRIPNYGYTF; DNA: TGTGCCAGCAGCTTAGCGATGGACAGAAGAATCCCTAACTATGGCTACACCTTC
size: .; V: TRBV4-1; D: .; J: TRBJ1-1; CDR3: CASSQAWRENTEAFF; DNA: TGCGCCAGCAGCCAAGCATGGAGAGAGAACACTGAAGCTTTCTTT
size: .; V: TRBV30; D: .; J: TRBJ2-3; CDR3: CAWSVRQGYTDTQYF; DNA: TGTGCCTGGAGTGTACGCCAGGGTTACACAGATACGCAGTATTTT
size: once; V: TRBV11-2; D: TRBD1; J: TRBJ2-7; CDR3: CASSYPTGWQYF; DNA: TGTGCCAGCAGCTACCCGACAGGGTGGCAGTACTTC
size: .; V: TRBV10-1; D: TRBD1; J: TRBJ1-2; CDR3: CASSTGTAYGYTF; DNA: TGCGCCAGCAGTACCGGGACAGCGTATGGCTACACCTTC
size: .; V: TRBV5-1; D: TRBD1; J: TRBJ1-2; CDR3: CASSLAGQRNYGYTF; DNA: TGCGCCAGCAGCTTGGCGGGACAGAGGAACTATGGCTACACCTTC
size: .; V: TRBV14; D: .; J: TRBJ2-1; CDR3: CASSQDSMDTFYYNEQFF; DNA: TGTGCCAGCAGCCAAGATAGTATGGACACCTTCTACTACAATGAGCAGTTCTTC
size: once; V: TRBV18; D: .; J: TRBJ1-6; CDR3: CASSEYREGPFSNSPLHF; DNA: TGTGCCAGCTCAGAATACAGGGAGGGGCCTTTTTCCAATTCACCCCTCCACTTT
size: .; V: TRBV29-1; D: .; J: TRBJ2-6; CDR3: CSVSLPGANVLTF; DNA: TGCAGCGTTAGCCTCCCTGGGGCCAACGTCCTGACTTTC
size: .; V: TRBV30; D: .; J: TRBJ1-1; CDR3: CAWEVQENTEAFF; DNA: TGTGCCTGGGAAGTACAGGAGAACACTGAAGCTTTCTTT
size: .; V: TRBV9; D: .; J: TRBJ2-1; CDR3: CASSVATGSSYNEQFF; DNA: TGTGCCAGCAGCGTCGCTACAGGGAGCTCCTACAATGAGCAGTTCTTC
size: .; V: TRBV4-2; D: TRBD1; J: TRBJ2-5; CDR3: CASSQRTGETQYF; DNA: TGTGCCAGCAGCCAAAGGACAGGAGAGACCCAGTACTTC
size: .; V: TRBV5-8; D: .; J: TRBJ2-7; CDR3: CASSLTRDWQYF; DNA: TGTGCCAGCAGCTTGACCCGGGACTGGCAGTACTTC
size: .; V: TRBV29-1; D: .; J: TRBJ2-3; CDR3: CSVFHGADTQYF; DNA: TGCAGCGTTTTCCACGGAGCAGATACGCAGTATTTT
size: .; V: TRBV4-1; D: TRBD1; J: TRBJ2-7; CDR3: CASSRPGTGSRSYEQYF; DNA: TGCGCCAGCAGCCGTCCCGGGACAGGGAGTAGGTCCTACGAGCAGTACTTC
size: .; V: TRBV20-1; D: .; J: TRBJ1-1; CDR3: CSARADRGAFF; DNA: TGCAGTGCTAGAGCGGACAGAGGAGCTTTCTTT
size: .; V: TRBV5-6; D: .; J: TRBJ1-2; CDR3: CASSLGPALNYGYTF; DNA: TGTGCCAGCAGCTTGGGCCCAGCACTAAACTATGGCTACACCTTC
size: .; V: TRBV5-1; D: .; J: TRBJ1-5; CDR3: CASSLGPPSQPQHF; DNA: TGCGCCAGCAGCTTGGGGCCCCCTTCTCAGCCCCAGCATTTT
size: .; V: TRBV15; D: TRBD1; J: TRBJ1-2; CDR3: CATSGSRQGLYGYTF; DNA: TGTGCCACCAGCGGGTCCCGACAGGGCCTGTACGGCTACACCTTC
size: once; V: TRBV2; D: .; J: TRBJ2-7; CDR3: CASSEVPSGHEQYF; DNA: TGTGCCAGCAGTGAAGTCCCGAGCGGCCACGAGCAGTACTTC
size: .; V: TRBV11-2; D: TRBD1; J: TRBJ1-1; CDR3: CASSLETGAEAFF; DNA: TGTGCCAGCAGCTTAGAGACAGGGGCTGAAGCTTTCTTT
size: .; V: TRBV5-6; D: .; J: TRBJ2-5; CDR3: CASSRKGFQETQYF; DNA: TGTGCCAGCAGCCGTAAGGGGTTCCAAGAGACCCAGTACTTC
size: .; V: TRBV2; D: .; J: TRBJ2-3; CDR3: CASSPRTILTDTQYF; DNA: TGTGCCAGCAGTCCCAGGACTATTCTCACAGATACGCAGTATTTT
size: .; V: TRBV19; D: .; J: TRBJ1-1; CDR3: CASSDRGTEAFF; DNA: TGTGCCAGTAGTGATCGGGGGACTGAAGCTTTCTTT
size: .; V: TRBV6-1; D: .; J: TRBJ2-7; CDR3: CASSETNRETYEQYF; DNA: TGTGCCAGCAGTGAAACCAACAGGGAGACCTACGAGCAGTACTTC
size: .; V: TRBV7-9; D: TRBD1; J: TRBJ1-1; CDR3: CASSFPGTGTSEAFF; DNA: TGTGCCAGCAGCTTCCCCGGGACAGGGACCTCTGAAGCTTTCTTT
size: .; V: TRBV6-4; D: .; J: TRBJ1-3; CDR3: CASSDGSRIKTGNTIYF; DNA: TGTGCCAGCAGTGACGGGAGCAGGATTAAGACTGGAAACACCATATATTTT
size: once; V: TRBV11-2; D: .; J: TRBJ2-1; CDR3: CASSLDRENNEQFF; DNA: TGTGCCAGCAGCTTAGATCGGGAGAACAATGAGCAGTTCTTC
size: .; V: TRBV5-6; D: TRBD2; J: TRBJ2-7; CDR3: CASSGGRGAYEQYF; DNA: TGTGCCAGCAGCGGGGGGCGGGGGGCCTACGAGCAGTACTTC
size: .; V: TRBV11-2; D: TRBD2; J: TRBJ2-7; CDR3: CASSLVPQGGYEQYF; DNA: TGTGCCAGCAGCTTAGTCCCGCAGGGAGGGTACGAGCAGTACTTC
size: .; V: TRBV19; D: .; J: TRBJ1-5; CDR3: CASSSEGIGQPQHF; DNA: TGTGCCAGTAGCAGTGAGGGAATCGGTCAGCCCCAGCATTTT
size: .; V: TRBV21-1; D: .; J: TRBJ2-5; CDR3: CASSKGTEETQYF; DNA: TGTGCCAGCAGCAAAGGGACAGAAGAGACCCAGTACTTC
size: .; V: TRBV2; D: TRBD1; J: TRBJ1-3; CDR3: CASSGTGKTTSGNTIYF; DNA: TGTGCCAGCAGTGGGACAGGTAAAACGACCTCTGGAAACACCATATATTTT
size: .; V: TRBV15; D: TRBD2; J: TRBJ2-7; CDR3: CATSKRTSSEQYF; DNA: TGTGCCACCAGCAAAAGGACTAGCTCCGAGCAGTACTTC
size: .; V: TRBV19; D: TRBD1; J: TRBJ1-2; CDR3: CASSIGTGDGYTF; DNA: TGTGCCAGTAGTATAGGGACAGGGGATGGCTACACCTTC